One sample yielded the 10 T cell receptor beta chains listed below, sequenced in a study of regulatory T cells in long-lasting Graves disease. The time point: newly diagnosed GD, antithyroid drugs for less than 3 months. The TCR library was prepared using RNA isolated from PBMCs. Sequencing libraries for TCR beta were prepared with iRepertoire HTBI primers and Arm-PCR of CDR3 regions. TCRdb called the multiplex PCR reads again in MiXCR, with one record for every CDR3 protein. The data show 530,000 or so distinct CDR3 sequences, approximately 12% seen once. These data were also filed under a second study, of T cells in Graves' hyperthyroidism and ophthalmopathy.

Sequences were derived from peripheral blood mononuclear cells (PBMCs), sampled at new diagnosis, from a patient treated with antithyroid drugs. Receptor source: a man aged 30 to 39 with Graves disease.

The V call is TRBV11-2, the J call TRBJ2-1; D is ambiguous. In germline, CDR1 is SGHAT, CDR2 FQNNGV. This CDR3 comprises 15 residues. V gave up 5 bases and J gave up 6 bases, with 17 bases separating them. As DNA, the CDR3 is TGTGCCAGCAGCCAATACTTAGGGTCAGGCAATGAGCAGTTCTTC. Translated, it gives CASSQYLGSGNEQFF.

J is TRBJ2-1 and V is TRBV5-6, with 8 positions matching TRBD1. The CDR3 runs to 13 residues. Germline V gives CDR1 SGHDT, CDR2 YYEEEE. V lost 3 bases to trimming and J lost 13 bases; unmatched junction nucleotides: 9. The DNA of the CDR3 is TGTGCCAGCAGCTCCCAGGGGGCCCCGACCCAGTTCTTC. Amino acid sequence: CASSSQGAPTQFF.

This clonotype occurred many times. The J gene is TRBJ2-1, the V gene TRBV27; TRBD2 matches at 11 bases. From germline, CDR1 is MNHEY and CDR2 SMNVEV (reference sequence). V trimming: 3 bases; J trimming: 8 bases; junction bases outside the gene matches: 3. This CDR3 comprises 14 residues. DNA for the CDR3: TGTGCCAGCAGTTTCCTAGCGGGAGGCGATGAGCAGTTCTTC. It yields the protein CASSFLAGGDEQFF.

This clonotype has a count of ten or more. CDR3 residues: CASSLAGLAGITLTGDTQYF. The CDR3 DNA reads TGTGCCAGTAGTCTCGCGGGACTAGCGGGGATTACGCTCACAGGAGATACGCAGTATTTT. The chain uses TRBV19 and TRBJ2-3; 13 positions agree with TRBD2. CDR1 LNHDA and CDR2 SQIVND come from the germline V gene (reference sequence). This CDR3 comprises 20 residues. With 5 bases clipped from V and 5 bases from J, the junction kept 19 bases outside the gene matches.

This clonotype was observed many times. V usage is TRBV6-2 or TRBV6-3 and J usage is TRBJ2-1; 9 bases line up with TRBD2. V dropped 2 bases and J dropped 4; count of bases not matched to a gene: 9. The CDR3 runs 17 residues. The V gene's germline CDR1 is MNHEY and CDR2 SVGEGT. The CDR3 bases are TGTGCCAGCAGTTACACCTTGGGGACTAGCAGATACAATGAGCAGTTCTTC. It is translated as CASSYTLGTSRYNEQFF.

This clonotype was seen ten or more times. The rearrangement joins TRBV2 to TRBJ1-2, with no clear D. The CDR3 is 14 residues long. V lost 6 bases to trimming and J lost 0 bases, with 11 bases between them. Germline loops: CDR1 SNHLY, CDR2 FYNNEI. The CDR3 sequence: CASSSPDTNYGYTF. The CDR3 bases are TGTGCCAGCAGCTCCCCAGACACTAACTATGGCTACACCTTC. The full variable domain, its missing parts supplied by reference TRBV2 and TRBJ1-2, is EPEVTQTPSHQVTQMGQEVILRCVPISNHLYFYWYRQILGQKVEFLVSFYNNEISEKSEIFDDQFSVERPDGSNFTLKIRSTKLEDSAMYFCASSSPDTNYGYTFGSGTRLTVV.

This clonotype has at least ten counts. The V gene is TRBV20-1, the J gene TRBJ2-5; possibly TRBD2 for D (6 bases). V dropped 0 bases and J dropped 4 bases, with 15 bases sitting between them. Per germline, CDR1 DFQATT and CDR2 SNEGSKA (reference sequence). The CDR3 totals 15 residues. The CDR3 protein is CSARDLVRRGETQYF. The CDR3 coding sequence is TGCAGTGCTAGAGATCTTGTAAGGAGGGGAGAGACCCAGTACTTC.

This clonotype has at least ten counts. This chain joins TRBV28 and TRBJ1-1; TRBD1 agrees at 7 bases. The germline V gene has CDR1 MDHEN and CDR2 SYDVKM. The CDR3 is made up of 14 amino acids. J was trimmed by 3 bases and V by 3 bases; bases with no gene match: 4. The CDR3 nucleotides read TGTGCCAGCAGTTTGAGAGGGGGCGACACTGAAGCTTTCTTT. Translation: CASSLRGGDTEAFF.

In this sample, this clonotype turned up many times. Germline and junction disagree at one end, which may indicate a read error. V gene TRBV20-1 combines with J gene TRBJ2-3; 7 bases match TRBD1. CDR3 length equals 15 residues. In germline, CDR1 is DFQATT, CDR2 SNEGSKA (reference sequence). The CDR3 is CSARDRQGRTDTQYF. CDR3 in DNA: TGCAGTGCCAGAGACCGACAGGGAAGGACAGATACGCAGTATTTT.

This clonotype was detected ten times or more. The chain couples TRBV6-5 to TRBJ2-7; D is undetermined. Trimming stripped 4 bases from V and 1 base from J, with 8 bases between. The CDR3 loop spans 13 amino acids. Germline lookup yields CDR1 MNHEY and CDR2 SVGAGI. Here the CDR3 reads CASSSPGSYEQYF. CDR3 DNA sequence: TGTGCCAGCAGTTCACCGGGTTCCTACGAGCAGTACTTC.